This TCR beta chain comes out of a study of beta chain features in type 1 diabetes. Isolated RNA was reverse transcribed in full, so expressed TCRB transcripts were sequenced. Here immunoSEQ multiplex PCR was the method, and the copy in TCRdb shows in-frame clones only, minus some. The table lists about 340,000 clones, around 7.6% of them singletons, with around 0.45% in the top ten. CDR3 length equals 14 residues. The germline V gene has CDR1 MNHEY and CDR2 SMNVEV (reference sequence). Germline trimming cut 5 bases from V and 6 bases from J; bases unmatched to any gene: 8. The sample taken for sequencing was central memory CD4+ T cells from blood. The sequence was collected from a woman under 30 in good health. The genes are TRBV27 and TRBJ2-3; the match to TRBD1 covers 7 bases. The CDR3 spells CASSPQTGWDTQYF. For the CDR3, the DNA is TGTGCCAGCAGTCCACAGACAGGGTGGGATACGCAGTATTTT.